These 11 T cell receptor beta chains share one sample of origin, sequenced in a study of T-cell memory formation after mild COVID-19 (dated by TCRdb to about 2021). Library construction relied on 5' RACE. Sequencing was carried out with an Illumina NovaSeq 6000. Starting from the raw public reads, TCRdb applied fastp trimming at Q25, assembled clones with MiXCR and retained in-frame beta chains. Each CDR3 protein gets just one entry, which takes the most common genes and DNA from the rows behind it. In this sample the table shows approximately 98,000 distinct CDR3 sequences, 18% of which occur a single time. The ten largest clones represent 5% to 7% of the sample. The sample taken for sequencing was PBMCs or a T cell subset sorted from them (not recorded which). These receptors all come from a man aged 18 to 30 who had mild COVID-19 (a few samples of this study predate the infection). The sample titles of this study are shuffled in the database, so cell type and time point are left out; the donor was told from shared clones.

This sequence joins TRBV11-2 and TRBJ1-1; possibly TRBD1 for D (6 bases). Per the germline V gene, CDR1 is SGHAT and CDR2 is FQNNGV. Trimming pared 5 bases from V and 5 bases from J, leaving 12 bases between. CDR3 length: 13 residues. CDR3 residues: CASSQQQGTEAFF. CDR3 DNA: TGTGCCAGCAGCCAACAACAGGGAACTGAAGCTTTCTTT.

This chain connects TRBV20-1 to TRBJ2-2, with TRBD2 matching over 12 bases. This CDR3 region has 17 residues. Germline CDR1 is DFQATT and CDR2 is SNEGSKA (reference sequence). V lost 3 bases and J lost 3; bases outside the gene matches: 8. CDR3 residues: CSARPSGGASHTGELFF. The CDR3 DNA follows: TGCAGTGCTAGGCCTAGCGGGGGGGCGAGTCACACCGGGGAGCTGTTTTTT.

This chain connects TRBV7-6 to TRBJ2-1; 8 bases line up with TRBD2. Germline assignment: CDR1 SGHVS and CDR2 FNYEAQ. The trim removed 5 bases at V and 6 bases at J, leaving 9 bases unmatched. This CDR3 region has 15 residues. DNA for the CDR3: TGTGCCAGCAGCCCGCGTCCGGCGGGGGGCAATGAGCAGTTCTTC. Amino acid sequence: CASSPRPAGGNEQFF.

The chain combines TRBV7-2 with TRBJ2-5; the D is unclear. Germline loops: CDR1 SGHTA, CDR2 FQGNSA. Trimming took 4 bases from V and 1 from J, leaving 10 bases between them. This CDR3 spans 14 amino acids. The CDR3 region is CASSSSQVQETQYF. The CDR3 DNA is TGTGCCAGCAGCTCCTCCCAAGTCCAAGAGACCCAGTACTTC.

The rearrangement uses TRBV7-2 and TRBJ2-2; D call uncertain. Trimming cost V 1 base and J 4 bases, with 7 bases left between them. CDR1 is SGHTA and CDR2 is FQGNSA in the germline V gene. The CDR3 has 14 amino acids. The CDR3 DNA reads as TGTGCCAGCAGCTTAGGTCGTGGCACCGGGGAGCTGTTTTTT. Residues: CASSLGRGTGELFF.

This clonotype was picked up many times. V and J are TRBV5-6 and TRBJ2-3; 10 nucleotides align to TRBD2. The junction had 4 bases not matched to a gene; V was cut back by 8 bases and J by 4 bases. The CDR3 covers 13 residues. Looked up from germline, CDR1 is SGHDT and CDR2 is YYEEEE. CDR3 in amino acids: CASTSGVADTQYF. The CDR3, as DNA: TGTGCCAGTACTAGCGGGGTAGCAGATACGCAGTATTTT.

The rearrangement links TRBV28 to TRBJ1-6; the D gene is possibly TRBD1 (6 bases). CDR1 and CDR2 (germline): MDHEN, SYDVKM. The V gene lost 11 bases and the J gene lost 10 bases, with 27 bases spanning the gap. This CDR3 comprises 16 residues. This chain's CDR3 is CAGTTRRGAIGSPLHF. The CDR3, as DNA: TGTGCCGGGACGACACGTCGGGGGGCGATCGGATCACCCCTCCACTTT.

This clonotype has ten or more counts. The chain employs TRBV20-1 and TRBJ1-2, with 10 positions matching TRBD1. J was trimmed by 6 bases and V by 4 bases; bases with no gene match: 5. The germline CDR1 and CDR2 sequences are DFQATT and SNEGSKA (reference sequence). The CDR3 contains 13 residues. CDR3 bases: TGCAGTGCTACCCCGACAGGGGGCAATGGCTACACCTTC. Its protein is CSATPTGGNGYTF.

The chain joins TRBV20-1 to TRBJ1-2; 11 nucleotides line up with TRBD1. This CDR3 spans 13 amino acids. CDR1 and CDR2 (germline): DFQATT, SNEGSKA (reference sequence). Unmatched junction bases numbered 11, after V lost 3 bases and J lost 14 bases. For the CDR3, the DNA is TGCAGTGCTAGTAGCGGACAGGGGGCGCGTGGGACCTTC. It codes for CSASSGQGARGTF.

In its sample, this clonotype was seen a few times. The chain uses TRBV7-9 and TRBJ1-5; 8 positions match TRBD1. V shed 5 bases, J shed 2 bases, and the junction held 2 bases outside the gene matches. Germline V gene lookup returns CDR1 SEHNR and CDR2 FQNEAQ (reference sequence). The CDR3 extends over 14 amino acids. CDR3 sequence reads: CASSQGQGNQPQHF. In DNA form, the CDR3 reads TGTGCCAGCAGCCAGGGACAGGGCAATCAGCCCCAGCATTTT.

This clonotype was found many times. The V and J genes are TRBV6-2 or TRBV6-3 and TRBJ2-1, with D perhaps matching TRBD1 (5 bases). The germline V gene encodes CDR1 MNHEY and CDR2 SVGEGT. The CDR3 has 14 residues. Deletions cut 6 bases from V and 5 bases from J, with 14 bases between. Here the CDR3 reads CASSLRQGNNEQFF. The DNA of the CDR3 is TGTGCCAGCAGCCTTCGCCAGGGTAACAATGAGCAGTTCTTC.